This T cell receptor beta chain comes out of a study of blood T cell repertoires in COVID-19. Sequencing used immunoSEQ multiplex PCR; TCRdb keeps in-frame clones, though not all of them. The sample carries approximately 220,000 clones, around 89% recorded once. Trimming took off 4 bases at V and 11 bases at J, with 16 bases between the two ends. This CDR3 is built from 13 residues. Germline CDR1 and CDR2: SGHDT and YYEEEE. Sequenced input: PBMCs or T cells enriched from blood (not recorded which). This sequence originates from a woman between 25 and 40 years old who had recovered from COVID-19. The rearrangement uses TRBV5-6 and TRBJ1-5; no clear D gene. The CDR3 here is CASSVGGRWTQHF. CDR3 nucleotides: TGTGCCAGCAGCGTCGGCGGAAGATGGACCCAGCATTTT.